Included here is one T cell receptor beta chain sequence, with context. What it binds is unknown. This sample stems from a study of CD8+CD57+ T cells in acquired aplastic anemia. Whole-study context: The average for DNA from sorted CD4+ and CD8+ cells was about 2.9 ug. Researchers reported that healthy donors averaged approximately 9.8 million reads for CD4+ cells. Study-wide results and caveats: Patients shared some 29 CD8+ CDR3 sequences with controls. CD8+ Simpson's diversity showed no significant patient-control difference.

Profiling of TCR beta VDJ combinations and CDR3 sequences used genomic DNA as template. TCRdb re-analysed the reads in MiXCR, keeping a single row per CDR3 protein. The sample carries 400,000 to 500,000 distinct CDR3 sequences, 65% to 75% recorded once. CDR1 is DFQATT, CDR2 SNEGSKA, per germline (reference sequence). This CDR3 comprises 12 residues. Sample: sorted CD4+, CD8+, or CD8+CD57+ T cells (not recorded which) from PBMCs. The chain has TRBV20-1 and TRBJ1-1; no clear D gene. This clonotype was obtained from a human donor in good health, serving as a control. The CDR3 region is CSVLGLWADAFF. In DNA form, the CDR3 reads TGCAGCGTTCTAGGTCTGTGGGCCGATGCTTTCTTT.